This T cell receptor beta chain was obtained from a study of control samples from healthy donors and cancer patients (dated by TCRdb to 2019 to 2021). Libraries were constructed by the immunoSEQ multiplex PCR assay. TCRdb took over this immuneACCESS table, retaining in-frame rearrangements with V and J assigned. Such tables are incomplete; in checked studies, under half of the missing clones stem from an unresolved V gene, and the remainder is unexplained. For this sample the table gives more than 95,000 clones, of which 85% to 95% were detected only once. The top ten constitute around 0.6% of the sample. Measured from the cysteine to the phenylalanine, the CDR3 is 15 residues long. The DNA shown is the 45-base CDR3, in frame from base 1. Trimming takes 3 bases from V and 2 bases from J, and the germline ends sit 12 bases apart. CDR1 is given as LGHDT and CDR2 as YNNKEL, both from the germline V gene (reference sequence).

For this clone: The antigen it binds to is not known. No qualities accompany the bases; no much larger clone lies one base away.

What was sequenced was PBMCs. This TCR came from a man of 80 years or more with head and neck cancer. This receptor chain uses TRBV3-1 (or the pseudogene TRBV3-2) and TRBJ2-3; the D call is possibly TRBD1 or TRBD2, each sharing 5 bases. The DNA sequence follows: TGTGCCAGCAGCCATATCTCGGGACCCACAGATACGCAGTATTTT. It is translated as CASSHISGPTDTQYF.